This is a list of T cell receptor beta chains from one sample in a study of tumor and adjacent non-tumor tissue in lung cancer. MiXCR was run by TCRdb on the multiplex PCR reads, yielding one entry per CDR3 protein. The sample includes 200,000 to 250,000 distinct CDR3 sequences, 60% to 75% of them seen just once. The sequenced sample consisted of lung tumor tissue. These receptors were taken from a man aged 55-75 years with non-small cell lung cancer. CDR3s include the opening cysteine and the closing phenylalanine or tryptophan. A D gene is named only where the DNA matches it firmly. Not all rows give a size; the values are once, few, many and, for expanded clones, a class.

v_gene: TRBV5-1
j_gene: TRBJ1-5
d_gene: NA
abundance: many
CDR3nt: TGCGCCAGCAGCTTGCAGGGCAATCAGCCCCAGCATTTT
CDR3aa: CASSLQGNQPQHF

v_gene: TRBV12-3/TRBV12-4
j_gene: TRBJ2-3
d_gene: NA
abundance: NA
CDR3nt: TGTGCCAGCAGTGTTTTACAGGGAGCAGATATGCAGTATTTT
CDR3aa: CASSVLQGADMQYF

v_gene: TRBV20-1
j_gene: TRBJ2-5
d_gene: NA
abundance: many
CDR3nt: TGCAGTGCTCCTACGGGGACGGATAGAGAGACCCAGTACTTC
CDR3aa: CSAPTGTDRETQYF

v_gene: TRBV11-3
j_gene: TRBJ1-1
d_gene: NA
abundance: NA
CDR3nt: TGTCCCAGCAGCTTAGGGGACCTGAACACTGAAGCTCTCTTT
CDR3aa: CPSSLGDLNTEALF

v_gene: TRBV9
j_gene: TRBJ2-7
d_gene: NA
abundance: NA
CDR3nt: TGTGCCAGCAGCGAAACCGGGTTAAGCTCCTACGAGGAGTACTTC
CDR3aa: CASSETGLSSYEEYF

v_gene: TRBV4-1
j_gene: TRBJ1-2
d_gene: NA
abundance: NA
CDR3nt: TGCGCCAGCATCCAAGACCGGGGACCTAACTATGGCTACATCTTC
CDR3aa: CASIQDRGPNYGYIF

v_gene: TRBV11-3
j_gene: TRBJ2-1
d_gene: NA
abundance: NA
CDR3nt: TGTCCCAGCAGCTTTGGGGAGCAATACTATGAGCTGTTCTTC
CDR3aa: CPSSFGEQYYELFF

v_gene: TRBV29-1
j_gene: TRBJ1-1
d_gene: NA
abundance: once
CDR3nt: TGCAGCGTTGAAGGTGGAACAGCTGAAGCTTTCTTC
CDR3aa: CSVEGGTAEAFF

v_gene: TRBV6-5
j_gene: TRBJ1-1
d_gene: TRBD1
abundance: few
CDR3nt: TGTGCCAGCAGTTACCGGGCGGTGGGACAGGGGATTTTTGTCACTGAAGCTTTCTTT
CDR3aa: CASSYRAVGQGIFVTEAFF

v_gene: TRBV5-1
j_gene: TRBJ2-7
d_gene: TRBD1
abundance: once
CDR3nt: TGCGCCAGCAGCAGGCAGGGGGATCCGCCCGAGCAGTACTTC
CDR3aa: CASSRQGDPPEQYF

v_gene: TRBV12-3/TRBV12-4
j_gene: TRBJ1-2
d_gene: NA
abundance: NA
CDR3nt: TGTGCCGGCAGTTTGGGGGGCTCACTCCACACCTTC
CDR3aa: CAGSLGGSLHTF

v_gene: TRBV11-2
j_gene: TRBJ1-4
d_gene: NA
abundance: many
CDR3nt: TGTGCCAGCAGCCGCGGGCTTAATGAAAAACTGTTTTTT
CDR3aa: CASSRGLNEKLFF

v_gene: TRBV5-1
j_gene: TRBJ2-2
d_gene: TRBD1
abundance: NA
CDR3nt: TGCTCCAGCAGCTTGGTTTGGACAGGGAACACCGGGGAGCAGTTTTTT
CDR3aa: CSSSLVWTGNTGEQFF

v_gene: TRBV11-2
j_gene: TRBJ2-5
d_gene: TRBD2
abundance: many
CDR3nt: TGTGCCAGCAGCTTAAACGGCGGGGGGGCCCAAGAGACCCAGTACTTC
CDR3aa: CASSLNGGGAQETQYF

v_gene: TRBV12-3/TRBV12-4
j_gene: TRBJ2-7
d_gene: TRBD1
abundance: few
CDR3nt: TGTGCCAGCAAGGGGACAGGGGGCTTACACGAGCAGTACTTC
CDR3aa: CASKGTGGLHEQYF